What follows are 8 T cell receptor beta chains derived from one specimen sequenced in a study of cytomegalovirus exposure and HLA in healthy donors (dated by TCRdb to between 2016 and 2019). Preparation of the library involved the immunoSEQ multiplex PCR assay. A mixture of 60 forward primers for TCR Vbeta segments and 13 reverse primers for TCR Jbeta segments was used in the multiplex PCR. This is the immuneACCESS table as TCRdb keeps it, with only in-frame sequences that have V and J called. A part of the clones is gone; compared with another copy, unresolved V genes explain less than half, and the rest is unexplained. For this sample the table gives under 300,000 clones, of which more than 55% were detected only once. Under 3% of the sample belongs to the ten largest clones. The sequenced sample was PBMCs. These receptors came from a female donor in good health and CMV-seronegative.

CDR3 residues: CASSRSSGSSYEQYF. In nucleotides, the CDR3 is TGTGCCAGCAGCCGAAGTAGCGGGAGCTCCTACGAGCAGTACTTC. J is TRBJ2-7 and V is TRBV14; 9 positions agree with TRBD2. Per germline, CDR1 SGHDN and CDR2 FVKESK. This CDR3 is built from 15 residues. The V gene end was trimmed by 4 bases and the J gene end by 0 bases; junction bases not matched to a gene: 4.

This clone was picked up a small number of times. The V call is TRBV6-1, the J call TRBJ1-6; 7 nucleotides line up with TRBD1. The junction had 9 bases not matched to a gene; V was cut back by 0 bases and J by 10 bases. The CDR3 has 16 residues. The germline CDR1 and CDR2 sequences are MNHNS and SASEGT. The CDR3 sequence is CASSEAPTGRASPLHF. The CDR3 nucleotides are TGTGCCAGCAGTGAAGCGCCGACAGGGAGAGCGTCACCCCTCCACTTT.

The V and J genes are TRBV11-2 and TRBJ2-2; possibly TRBD1 for D (5 bases). The CDR3 has 14 amino acids. Germline CDR1 SGHAT, CDR2 FQNNGV. V was trimmed by 4 bases and J by 4 bases, leaving 10 bases between them. The CDR3: CASSSREVTGELFF. The CDR3 nucleotides are TGTGCCAGCAGCTCCAGGGAAGTCACCGGGGAGCTGTTTTTT.

This chain joins TRBV6-5 and TRBJ2-2, with 9 bases matching TRBD2. Germline V lookup: CDR1 MNHEY, CDR2 SVGAGI. V shed 0 bases and J 3 bases; nucleotides not matched to a gene: 2. CDR3 length: 16 residues. CDR3 DNA: TGTGCCAGCAGTTACTCGACTAGCGGAGACACCGGGGAGCTGTTTTTT. Protein product: CASSYSTSGDTGELFF.

This chain links TRBV6-5 with TRBJ1-4, with TRBD1 as a possible D gene (6 bases). Germline V gene sequence: CDR1 MNHEY, CDR2 SVGAGI. V lost 8 bases to trimming and J lost 3 bases, with 16 bases between them. This CDR3 has 15 amino acids. CDR3 bases: TGTGCCAGCTCTATCCGGGACACCTCTAATGAAAAACTGTTTTTT. This sequence encodes CASSIRDTSNEKLFF.

The chain links TRBV6-6 to TRBJ2-7; TRBD2 matches 9 bases. The germline V gene encodes CDR1 MNHNY and CDR2 SVGAGI (reference sequence). The CDR3 length is 15 residues. V trimming: 2 bases; J trimming: 5 bases; junction bases outside the gene matches: 7. The CDR3 nucleotides are TGTGCCAGCAGTTACGGGACTAGCACTCCCCACGAGCAGTACTTC. Its translation: CASSYGTSTPHEQYF.

The genes are TRBV5-1 and TRBJ2-1, with 7 nucleotides matching TRBD2. Germline CDR1 SGHRS, CDR2 YFSETQ. The J segment lost 5 bases and the V segment lost 4 bases, leaving 12 bases of the junction unmatched. The length of the CDR3 is 16 residues. The CDR3 DNA reads TGCGCCAGCAGCCCTACGGGGCTAGCGGACCACAATGAGCAGTTCTTC. This sequence encodes CASSPTGLADHNEQFF. Based on the CDR3 plus reference TRBV5-1 and TRBJ2-1, the full variable domain is KAGVTQTPRYLIKTRGQQVTLSCSPISGHRSVSWYQQTPGQGLQFLFEYFSETQRNKGNFPGRFSGRQFSNSRSEMNVSTLELGDSALYLCASSPTGLADHNEQFFGPGTRLTVL.

The CDR3 region has the DNA TGTGCCAGCAGTTACGTGGCGGGAGGGGTAGATGAGCAGTTCTTC. Amino acids: CASSYVAGGVDEQFF. The chain links TRBV6-5 to TRBJ2-1; 9 bases are a match to TRBD2. The V and J ends lost 2 bases and 8 bases, in that order; junction bases with no gene match: 7. Germline V gives CDR1 MNHEY, CDR2 SVGAGI. The CDR3 spans 15 residues.